These T cell receptor beta chains were read from a single sample in a study of blood T cell repertoires in COVID-19. Generated by immunoSEQ multiplex PCR, the TCRdb table keeps only in-frame clones and is missing some. The sample gives some 150,000 clones, around 83% of which show up once; about 8.9% is in the top ten. The sequencing sample was made of peripheral blood. The receptors derive from a woman aged 50 to 60 with acute or convalescent COVID-19. CDR3s include the opening cysteine and the closing phenylalanine or tryptophan. A D gene is named only where the DNA matches it firmly. For some rows the clone size is stated as once, few or many, or as a class when expanded; others skip it.

>-|TRBV6-5|TRBJ2-1|-
TGTGCCAGCAGTAGACAGAGTGCATACAATGAGCAGTTCTTC
CASSRQSAYNEQFF
>-|TRBV5-1|TRBJ1-2|-
TGCGCCAGCAGCCCCTCAGGGCTCGGCTACACCTTC
CASSPSGLGYTF
>TRBD2|TRBV30|TRBJ2-1|-
TGTGCCTGGAACATCGGGCTAGCGGGGGCCTACAATGAGCAGTTCTTC
CAWNIGLAGAYNEQFF
>-|TRBV12-3/TRBV12-4|TRBJ1-1|-
TGTGCCAGCAGTGGGACATTTGAAGCTTTCTTT
CASSGTFEAFF
>-|TRBV27|TRBJ1-6|-
TGTGCCAGCAGTTTGAGACAGCCGATTAGCTCCTATAATTCACCCCTCCACTTT
CASSLRQPISSYNSPLHF
>-|TRBV4-1|TRBJ1-1|once
TGCGCCAGCAGCCAAGACCGGGGTAAGGTCACTGAAGCTTTCTTT
CASSQDRGKVTEAFF
>-|TRBV7-2|TRBJ1-5|-
TGTGCCAGCAGCTTAGGCGGTCCTCAGCCCCAGCATTTT
CASSLGGPQPQHF
>-|TRBV3-1/TRBV3-2|TRBJ1-5|-
TGTGCCAGCAGCCAAGATTTCAGGGCTCAGCCCCAGCATTTT
CASSQDFRAQPQHF
>TRBD1|TRBV20-1|TRBJ1-2|once
TGCAGTGCTAGTCCACCGGGACAGGGCGGCTATGGCTACACCTTC
CSASPPGQGGYGYTF
>-|TRBV21-1|TRBJ2-7|-
TGTGCCAGCACCGTTAGCGGGAACCACGAGCAGTACTTC
CASTVSGNHEQYF
>TRBD2|TRBV3-1/TRBV3-2|TRBJ2-1|-
TGTGCCAGCACCCTGACGGGACTAGCAAACAATGAGCAGTTCTTC
CASTLTGLANNEQFF
>-|TRBV27|TRBJ2-7|-
TGTGCCAGCAGTTTGTCAGGGGTCCACGAGCAGTACTTC
CASSLSGVHEQYF
>TRBD1|TRBV29-1|TRBJ1-4|-
TGCAGCGTACGACAGGGGGCTCCTAATGAAAAACTGTTTTTT
CSVRQGAPNEKLFF
>-|TRBV5-1|TRBJ1-1|few
TGCGCCAGCAGCTTGGACCAGGGAGAAGCTTTCTTT
CASSLDQGEAFF
>-|TRBV2|TRBJ2-2|once
TGTGCCAGCAGTGAGCGGACACGGAACACCGGGGAGCTGTTTTTT
CASSERTRNTGELFF
>TRBD2|TRBV6-6|TRBJ2-7|-
TGTGCCAGCAATGGGGTAGCGGGGGGGCCGTCCTACGAGCAGTACTTC
CASNGVAGGPSYEQYF
>-|TRBV15|TRBJ2-3|-
TGTGCCACCAGCAGAGGCAGCGCCCCCCCAGATACGCAGTATTTT
CATSRGSAPPDTQYF
>-|TRBV18|TRBJ1-1|-
TGTGCCAGCTCACCAGGAGCGTCGAACACTGAAGCTTTCTTT
CASSPGASNTEAFF
>-|TRBV12-3/TRBV12-4|TRBJ1-2|-
TGTGCCAGCAGTTTAAAGGGGCAAGGCTACACCTTC
CASSLKGQGYTF
>TRBD1|TRBV4-3|TRBJ1-4|-
TGCGCCAGCAGCCAAGAACAGGGGTGGGCTAATGAAAAACTGTTTTTT
CASSQEQGWANEKLFF
>TRBD1|TRBV11-3|TRBJ2-7|-
TGTGCCAGCAGCCCAGGGGGACAGAGGCCCTCCTACGGGCAGTACTTC
CASSPGGQRPSYGQYF
>-|TRBV4-3|TRBJ2-1|-
TGCGCCAGCAGCCAAGACTCTCACAATGAGCAGTTCTTC
CASSQDSHNEQFF
>TRBD2|TRBV7-3|TRBJ2-1|-
TGTGCCAGCAGCTTAACGGGCGGGAGCTACAATGAGCAGTTCTTC
CASSLTGGSYNEQFF
>TRBD1|TRBV5-1|TRBJ2-3|-
TGCGCCAGCAGCAGACTCCCGACAGGGGGTTTGAGCACAGATACGCAGTATTTT
CASSRLPTGGLSTDTQYF
>TRBD1|TRBV5-1|TRBJ2-7|-
TGCGCCAGCAGCACAGACCGGGACAGGGACTACGAGCAGTACTTC
CASSTDRDRDYEQYF
>TRBD1|TRBV19|TRBJ1-5|-
TGTGCCAGTAGCACTACAGGGGGCAGCAATCAGCCCCAGCATTTT
CASSTTGGSNQPQHF